These 2 T cell receptor beta chains originate from one sample sequenced in a study of T cell repertoires in cytomegalovirus infection. One entry per CDR3 protein results from TCRdb running MiXCR on the reads. The data hold under 350,000 distinct CDR3 sequences, with 8% to 10% observed a single time. Specimen: PBMCs. The receptors were gathered from a human donor in good health (CMV status not recorded). Some clones in this sample may be carry-over from other donors' samples.

The chain has TRBV20-1 and TRBJ1-2; D is uncertain. V was shortened by 4 bases and J by 3 bases, with 6 bases between the two germline ends. The CDR3 length is 11 residues. Germline V gene lookup returns CDR1 DFQATT and CDR2 SNEGSKA (reference sequence). In nucleotides, the CDR3 is TGCAGTGCTACGAACCACTATGGCTACACCTTC. Its protein product is CSATNHYGYTF.

This clonotype occurred a few times. V is TRBV20-1 and J is TRBJ1-2; D ambiguous. V lost 5 bases, J lost 4 bases, and 11 bases lay in between. The CDR3 runs to 12 residues. Per the germline V gene, CDR1 is DFQATT and CDR2 is SNEGSKA (reference sequence). The CDR3 DNA reads as TGCAGTGCTCTAAAGACACTCTATGGCTACACCTTC. This gives the protein CSALKTLYGYTF.